This TCR beta chain appears in the sequencing data of a study of human T cells and chemical hapten exposure. As to time point: patch test 1, 2 weeks after DPC sensitization. Specified treatment: therapeutic diphenylcyclopropenone sensitization with weekly scalp DPC. This clonotype appeared many times. The antigen is unknown. The CDR3 covers 17 residues. The germline gives CDR1 KGHSH, CDR2 LQKENI. After removal of 6 bases from V and 2 bases from J, the junction contained 13 bases not matched to a gene. Single cDNA molecules in the library carried unique molecular identifiers attached during preparation. In TCRdb, the RACE reads were re-called with MiXCR into one record per CDR3 protein. The sample consists of around 300,000 distinct CDR3 sequences, around 6.9% of them appearing once. Overall study findings and caveats: Expanded TCRs made up significantly more big CDR3 similarity clusters than controls did. Among TCRs, those above 1 in 1000 frequency were unaffected by DPC sensitization.

This sequence joins TRBV18 and TRBJ2-5; 9 bases fit TRBD2. The receptor comes from a woman under 30 with alopecia areata. Some clones in this sample may be carry-over from other donors' samples. The sample was whole blood, taken in connection with sensitization to the hapten diphenylcyclopropenone (DPC). In nucleotides, the CDR3 is TGTGCCAGCTCCCACGAGCGGGGGGATCCGGGACAAGAGACCCAGTACTTC. Translating gives CASSHERGDPGQETQYF. The full variable domain, in which reference TRBV18 and TRBJ2-5 provide the parts outside the CDR3, is NAGVMQNPRHLVRRRGQEARLRCSPMKGHSHVYWYRQLPEEGLKFMVYLQKENIIDESGMPKERFSAEFPKEGPSILRIQQVVRGDSAAYFCASSHERGDPGQETQYFGPGTRLLVL.